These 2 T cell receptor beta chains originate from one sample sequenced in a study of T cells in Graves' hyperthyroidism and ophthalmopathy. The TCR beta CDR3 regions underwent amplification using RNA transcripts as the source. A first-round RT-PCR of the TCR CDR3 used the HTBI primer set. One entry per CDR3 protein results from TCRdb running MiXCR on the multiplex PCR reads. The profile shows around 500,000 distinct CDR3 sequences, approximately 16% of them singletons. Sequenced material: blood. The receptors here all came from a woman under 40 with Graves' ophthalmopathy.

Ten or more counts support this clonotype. This CDR3 is CASSPHRDRGNEQYF. CDR3 bases: TGTGCCAGCAGTCCTCACCGGGACAGGGGAAACGAGCAGTACTTC. The V and J genes are TRBV12-3 or TRBV12-4 and TRBJ2-7; 10 bases align to TRBD1. J gave up 5 bases and V 5 bases, and 9 bases lay outside the gene matches. The CDR3 has 15 residues.

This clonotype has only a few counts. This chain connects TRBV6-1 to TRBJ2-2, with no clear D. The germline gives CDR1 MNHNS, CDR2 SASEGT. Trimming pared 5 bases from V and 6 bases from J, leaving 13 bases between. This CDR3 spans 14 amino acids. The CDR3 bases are TGTGCCAGCAGTTTAATGGGCGATTCCGGGGAGCTGTTTTTT. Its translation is CASSLMGDSGELFF.